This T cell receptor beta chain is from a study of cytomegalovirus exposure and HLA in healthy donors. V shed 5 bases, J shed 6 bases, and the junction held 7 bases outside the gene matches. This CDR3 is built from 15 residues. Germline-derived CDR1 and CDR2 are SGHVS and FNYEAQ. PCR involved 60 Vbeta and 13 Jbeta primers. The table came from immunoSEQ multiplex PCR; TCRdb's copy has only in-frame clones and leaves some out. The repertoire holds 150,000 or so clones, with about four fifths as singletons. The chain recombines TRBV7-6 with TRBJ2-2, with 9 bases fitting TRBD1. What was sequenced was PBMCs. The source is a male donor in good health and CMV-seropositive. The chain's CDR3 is CASSQGQGGPGELFF. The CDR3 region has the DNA TGTGCCAGCAGCCAGGGACAGGGAGGTCCCGGGGAGCTGTTTTTT.